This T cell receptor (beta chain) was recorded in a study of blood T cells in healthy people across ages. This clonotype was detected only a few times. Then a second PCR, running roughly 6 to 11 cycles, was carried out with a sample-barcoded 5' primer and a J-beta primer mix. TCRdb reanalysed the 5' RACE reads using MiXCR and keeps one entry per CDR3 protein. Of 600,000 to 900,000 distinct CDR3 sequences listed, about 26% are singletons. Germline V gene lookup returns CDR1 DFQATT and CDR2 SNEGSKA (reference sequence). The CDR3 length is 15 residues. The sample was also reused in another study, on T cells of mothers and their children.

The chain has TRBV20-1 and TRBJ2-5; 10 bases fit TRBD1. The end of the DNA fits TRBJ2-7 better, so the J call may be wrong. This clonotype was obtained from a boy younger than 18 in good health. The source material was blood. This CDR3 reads CSARESGTGAYEQYF. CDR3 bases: TGCAGTGCTAGGGAGTCCGGGACAGGGGCCTACGAGCAGTACTTC.